These 8 T cell receptor beta chains were all obtained from the same sample, sequenced in a study of Ad26.COV2.S vaccination and SARS-CoV-2 variants (dated by TCRdb to the early 2020s). Explained via the paper, the treatment or condition label denotes: about 20 received Ad26.COV2.S at low or high dose, single or two shots; 5 received placebo; per-sample allocation not given. For vaccine and placebo recipients, repertoires were sequenced using samples collected on day 63 after the first injection. The protocol used for the library was the immunoSEQ multiplex PCR assay. TCRdb re-hosts the immuneACCESS table, in-frame sequences only. Its copies lack some clones; in the studies checked, an unresolved V gene accounts for under half of them, and the cause for the rest is not known. Counted in this sample were a few hundred thousand clones; 90% of them appeared once. Clones ranked in the top ten supply around 4.5% of the sample.

Specimen: peripheral blood, collected in a trial of Ad26.COV2.S vaccine versus placebo. The receptors here all came from a person aged 18 to 59 who received the Ad26.COV2.S COVID-19 vaccine or a placebo.

The chain carries TRBV5-1 and TRBJ2-5; D is unresolved. CDR3 length: 16 residues. V lost 0 bases to trimming and J lost 1 base, with 13 bases between them. Per germline, CDR1 SGHRS and CDR2 YFSETQ. Here the CDR3 reads CASSLGAAGAQETQYF. As DNA, the CDR3 is TGCGCCAGCAGCTTGGGGGCCGCAGGCGCCCAAGAGACCCAGTACTTC.

V usage is TRBV5-6 and J usage is TRBJ2-5, with 7 bases aligning to TRBD1. The CDR3 covers 15 residues. Germline-derived CDR1 and CDR2 are SGHDT and YYEEEE. Trimming took 5 bases from V and 4 from J; bases not matched to a gene: 11. This CDR3 reads CASSNVRGRVETQYF. CDR3 bases: TGTGCCAGCAGTAATGTGAGGGGGCGGGTAGAGACCCAGTACTTC.

The chain joins TRBV28 to TRBJ1-3; D call uncertain. The germline V and J ends were trimmed by 3 bases and 0 bases, with 9 bases remaining between them. The V gene's germline CDR1 is MDHEN and CDR2 SYDVKM. This CDR3 contains 15 residues. CDR3: CASSLPRDSGNTIYF. The CDR3 DNA sequence: TGTGCCAGCAGTTTGCCGAGAGACTCTGGAAACACCATATATTTT.

The rearrangement links TRBV12-5 to TRBJ2-1; 9 positions match TRBD2. This CDR3 has 15 residues. V lost 1 base and J lost 7; bases outside the gene matches: 5. Germline CDR1 and CDR2: LGHNT and FRNRAP. This chain's CDR3 is CASGLDASGINEQFF. CDR3 bases: TGTGCTAGTGGTTTGGATGCTAGCGGGATTAATGAGCAGTTCTTC.

The chain uses TRBV7-2 and TRBJ2-1; D is undetermined. The germline V gene has CDR1 SGHTA and CDR2 FQGNSA. V gave up 5 bases and J gave up 0 bases, with 11 bases separating them. The CDR3 contains 15 residues. CDR3 coding DNA: TGTGCCAGCAGCCAAGCCTGGAGCTCCTACAATGAGCAGTTCTTC. Protein: CASSQAWSSYNEQFF. Looking up the rest from reference TRBV7-2 and TRBJ2-1 gives the full variable domain: GAGVSQSPSNKVTEKGKDVELRCDPISGHTALYWYRQSLGQGLEFLIYFQGNSAPDKSGLPSDRFSAERTGGSVSTLTIQRTQQEDSAVYLCASSQAWSSYNEQFFGPGTRLTVL.

The chain has TRBV18 and TRBJ1-6, with D maybe TRBD1 (5 bases). This CDR3 region has 15 residues. The V and J ends lost 3 bases and 5 bases respectively, with 11 bases between them. The germline V gene encodes CDR1 KGHSH and CDR2 LQKENI. Here the CDR3 DNA reads TGTGCCAGCTCACCGGACCAGGGCAATAATTCACCCCTCCACTTT. This gives the protein CASSPDQGNNSPLHF. The whole variable domain, remainder taken from reference TRBV18 and TRBJ1-6, is NAGVMQNPRHLVRRRGQEARLRCSPMKGHSHVYWYRQLPEEGLKFMVYLQKENIIDESGMPKERFSAEFPKEGPSILRIQQVVRGDSAAYFCASSPDQGNNSPLHFGNGTRLTVT.

The chain is built from TRBV3-1 (or the pseudogene TRBV3-2) and TRBJ2-3; TRBD2 might be the D (5 bases). V lost 1 base to trimming and J lost 3 bases, with 14 bases between them. The CDR3 has 16 amino acids. Germline V gene lookup returns CDR1 LGHDT and CDR2 YNNKEL (reference sequence). The CDR3 DNA reads TGTGCCAGCAGCCAAGTAATTCCTAGCATAACAGATACGCAGTATTTT. It encodes CASSQVIPSITDTQYF.

The rearrangement links TRBV11-2 to TRBJ2-2; D gene uncertain. The V end lost 5 bases, the J end lost 4 bases, and 14 bases lay between the germline ends. Germline CDR1 reads SGHAT; CDR2 reads FQNNGV. CDR3 size: 15 residues. The CDR3 region is CASSRTGYGTGELFF. In DNA form, the CDR3 reads TGTGCCAGCAGCCGGACCGGATATGGCACCGGGGAGCTGTTTTTT.